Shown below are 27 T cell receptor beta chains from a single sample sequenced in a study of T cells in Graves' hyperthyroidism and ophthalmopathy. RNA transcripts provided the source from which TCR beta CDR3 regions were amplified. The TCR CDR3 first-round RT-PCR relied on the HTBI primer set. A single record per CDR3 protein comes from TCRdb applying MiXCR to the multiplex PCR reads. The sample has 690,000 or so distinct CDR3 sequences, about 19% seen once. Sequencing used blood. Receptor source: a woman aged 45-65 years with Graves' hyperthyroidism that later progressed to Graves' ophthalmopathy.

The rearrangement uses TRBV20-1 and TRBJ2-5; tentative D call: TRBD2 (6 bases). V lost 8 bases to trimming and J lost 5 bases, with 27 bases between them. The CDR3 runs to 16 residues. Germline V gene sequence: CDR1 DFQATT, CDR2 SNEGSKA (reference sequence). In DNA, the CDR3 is TGCAGTCACTCGGGGACTCTCCTCGCTTCGGGGGAGACCCAGTACTTC. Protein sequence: CSHSGTLLASGETQYF.

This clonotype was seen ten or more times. CDR3 sequence: CASKPGIGEQYF. The CDR3, as DNA: TGTGCCAGCAAGCCTGGGATTGGCGAGCAGTACTTC. The chain joins TRBV12-3 or TRBV12-4 to TRBJ2-7; no clear D gene. The CDR3 sequence is 12 residues long. V was clipped by 7 bases and J by 6 bases, with 13 bases between them.

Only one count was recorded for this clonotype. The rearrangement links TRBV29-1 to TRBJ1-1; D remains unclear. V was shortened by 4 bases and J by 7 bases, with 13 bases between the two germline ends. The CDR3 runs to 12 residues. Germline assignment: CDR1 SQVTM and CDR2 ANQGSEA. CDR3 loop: CSVGSLYNEAFF. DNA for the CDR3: TGCAGCGTTGGTTCATTGTATAATGAAGCTTTCTTT.

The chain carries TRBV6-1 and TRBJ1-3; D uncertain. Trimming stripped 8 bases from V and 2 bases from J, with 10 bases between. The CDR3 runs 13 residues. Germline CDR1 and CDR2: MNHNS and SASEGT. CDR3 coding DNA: TGTGCCAGCTGCCCCGCGGCTGGAAACACCATATATTTT. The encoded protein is CASCPAAGNTIYF.

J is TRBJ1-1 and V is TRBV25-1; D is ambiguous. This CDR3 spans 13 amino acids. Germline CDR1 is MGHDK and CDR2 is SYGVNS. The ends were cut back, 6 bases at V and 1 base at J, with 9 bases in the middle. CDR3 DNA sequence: TGTGCCAGCAGGGTAACGGAGAACACTGAAGCTTTCTTT. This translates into CASRVTENTEAFF.

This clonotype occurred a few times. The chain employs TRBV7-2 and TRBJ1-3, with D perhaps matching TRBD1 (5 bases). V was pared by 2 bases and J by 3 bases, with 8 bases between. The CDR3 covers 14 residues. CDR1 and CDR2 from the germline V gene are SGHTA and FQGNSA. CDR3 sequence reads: CASSLIRVGNTIYF. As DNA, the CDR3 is TGTGCCAGCAGCTTAATCAGGGTTGGAAACACCATATATTTT.

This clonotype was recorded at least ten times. The CDR3 loop reads CASSEWGGKGYEQYF. Written as DNA, the CDR3 is TGTGCCAGCAGTGAATGGGGGGGCAAGGGCTACGAGCAGTACTTC. This chain uses TRBV2 with TRBJ2-7, with D maybe TRBD2 (7 bases). Germline assignment: CDR1 SNHLY and CDR2 FYNNEI. This CDR3 region has 15 residues. V was shortened by 2 bases and J by 3 bases, with 14 bases between the two germline ends. Full variable domain (remainder filled in from reference TRBV2 and TRBJ2-7): EPEVTQTPSHQVTQMGQEVILRCVPISNHLYFYWYRQILGQKVEFLVSFYNNEISEKSEIFDDQFSVERPDGSNFTLKIRSTKLEDSAMYFCASSEWGGKGYEQYFGPGTRLTVT.

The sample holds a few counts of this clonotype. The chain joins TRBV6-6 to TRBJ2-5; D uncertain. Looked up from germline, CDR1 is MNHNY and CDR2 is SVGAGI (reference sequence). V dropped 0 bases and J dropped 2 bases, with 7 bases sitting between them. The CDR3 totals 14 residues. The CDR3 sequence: CASSYSARQETQYF. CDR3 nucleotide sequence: TGTGCCAGCAGTTACTCCGCCAGACAAGAGACCCAGTACTTC.

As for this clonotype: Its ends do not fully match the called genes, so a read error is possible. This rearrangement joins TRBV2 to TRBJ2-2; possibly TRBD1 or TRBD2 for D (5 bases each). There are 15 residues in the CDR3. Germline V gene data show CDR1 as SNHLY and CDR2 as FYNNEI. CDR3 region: CAISESRDRTGELFF. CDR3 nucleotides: TGTGCCATCAGTGAGTCGAGGGACCGCACCGGGGAGCTGTTTTTT.

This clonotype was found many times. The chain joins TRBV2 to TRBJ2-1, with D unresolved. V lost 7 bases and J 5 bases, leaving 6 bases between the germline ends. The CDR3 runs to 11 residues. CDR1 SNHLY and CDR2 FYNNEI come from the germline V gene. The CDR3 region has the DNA TGTGCCAGCATTTTCCACAATGAGCAGTTCTTC. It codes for CASIFHNEQFF.

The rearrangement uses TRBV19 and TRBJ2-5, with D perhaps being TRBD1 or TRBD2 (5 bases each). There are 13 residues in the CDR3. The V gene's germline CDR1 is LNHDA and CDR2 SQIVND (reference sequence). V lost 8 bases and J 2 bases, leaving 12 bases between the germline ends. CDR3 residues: CASAGTHQETQYF. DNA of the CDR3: TGTGCCAGTGCCGGGACCCATCAAGAGACCCAGTACTTC. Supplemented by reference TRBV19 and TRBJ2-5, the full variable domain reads DGGITQSPKYLFRKEGQNVTLSCEQNLNHDAMYWYRQDPGQGLRLIYYSQIVNDFQKGDIAEGYSVSREKKESFPLTVTSAQKNPTAFYLCASAGTHQETQYFGPGTRLLVL.

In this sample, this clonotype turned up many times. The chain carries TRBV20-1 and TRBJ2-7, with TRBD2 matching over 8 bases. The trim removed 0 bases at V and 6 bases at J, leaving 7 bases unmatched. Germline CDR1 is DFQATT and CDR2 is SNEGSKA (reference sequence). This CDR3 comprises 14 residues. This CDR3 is CSARDSGGSFEQYF. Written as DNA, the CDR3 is TGCAGTGCTAGAGATTCGGGAGGGAGTTTCGAGCAGTACTTC.

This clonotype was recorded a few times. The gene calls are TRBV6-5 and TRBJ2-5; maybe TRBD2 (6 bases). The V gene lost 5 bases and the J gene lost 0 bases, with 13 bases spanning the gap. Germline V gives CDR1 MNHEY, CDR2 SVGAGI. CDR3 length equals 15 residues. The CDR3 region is CASSNPRDYQETQYF. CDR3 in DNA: TGTGCCAGCAGTAACCCCCGGGACTACCAAGAGACCCAGTACTTC.

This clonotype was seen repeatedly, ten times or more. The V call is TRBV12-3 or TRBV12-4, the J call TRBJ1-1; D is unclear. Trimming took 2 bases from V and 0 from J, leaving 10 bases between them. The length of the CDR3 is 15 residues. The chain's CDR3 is CASSLSDGMNTEAFF. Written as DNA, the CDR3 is TGTGCCAGCAGTTTATCGGACGGCATGAACACTGAAGCTTTCTTT.

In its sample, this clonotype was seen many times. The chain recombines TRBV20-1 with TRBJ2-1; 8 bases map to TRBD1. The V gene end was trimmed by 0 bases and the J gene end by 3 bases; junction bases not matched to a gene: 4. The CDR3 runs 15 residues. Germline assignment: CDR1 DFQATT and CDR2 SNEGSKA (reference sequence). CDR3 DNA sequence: TGCAGTGCTAGAGAGGGACAGGCGATCTACAATGAGCAGTTCTTC. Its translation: CSAREGQAIYNEQFF.

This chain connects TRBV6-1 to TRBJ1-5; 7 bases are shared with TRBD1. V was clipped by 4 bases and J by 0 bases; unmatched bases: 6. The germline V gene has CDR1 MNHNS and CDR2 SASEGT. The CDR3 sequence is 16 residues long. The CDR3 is CASSGATGYSNQPQHF. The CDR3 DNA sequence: TGTGCCAGCAGTGGGGCGACAGGGTATAGCAATCAGCCCCAGCATTTT.

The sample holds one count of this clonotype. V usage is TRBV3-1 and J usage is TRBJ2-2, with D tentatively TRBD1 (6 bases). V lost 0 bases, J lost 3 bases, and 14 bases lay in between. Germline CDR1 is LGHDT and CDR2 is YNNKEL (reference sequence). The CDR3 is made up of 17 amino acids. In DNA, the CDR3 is TGTGCCAGCAGCCAAGATTTGGGGGCGCTCGACACCGGGGAGCTGTTTTTT. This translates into CASSQDLGALDTGELFF.

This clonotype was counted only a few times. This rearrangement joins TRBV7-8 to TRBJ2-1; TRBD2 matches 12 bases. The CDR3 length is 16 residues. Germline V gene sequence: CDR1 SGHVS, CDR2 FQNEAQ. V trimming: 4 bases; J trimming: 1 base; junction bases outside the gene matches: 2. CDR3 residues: CASSSGLAGSYNEQFF. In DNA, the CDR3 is TGTGCCAGCAGCTCCGGACTAGCGGGATCCTACAATGAGCAGTTCTTC.

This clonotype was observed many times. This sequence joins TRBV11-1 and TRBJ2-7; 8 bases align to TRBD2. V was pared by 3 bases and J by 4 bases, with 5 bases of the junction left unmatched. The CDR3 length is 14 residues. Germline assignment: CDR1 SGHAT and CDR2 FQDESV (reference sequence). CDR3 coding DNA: TGTGCCAGCAGCTTCCAGCGGGGGCTATACGAGCAGTACTTC. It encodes CASSFQRGLYEQYF. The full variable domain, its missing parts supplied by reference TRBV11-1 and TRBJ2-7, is EAEVAQSPRYKITEKSQAVAFWCDPISGHATLYWYRQILGQGPELLVQFQDESVVDDSQLPKDRFSAERLKGVDSTLKIQPAELGDSAMYLCASSFQRGLYEQYFGPGTRLTVT.

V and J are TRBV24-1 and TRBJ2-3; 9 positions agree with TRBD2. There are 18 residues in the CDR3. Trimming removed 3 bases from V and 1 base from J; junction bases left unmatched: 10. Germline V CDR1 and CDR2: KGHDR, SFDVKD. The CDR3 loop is CATSDPSSGAPGTDTQYF. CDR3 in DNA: TGTGCCACCAGTGATCCCTCTAGCGGGGCCCCGGGCACAGATACGCAGTATTTT.

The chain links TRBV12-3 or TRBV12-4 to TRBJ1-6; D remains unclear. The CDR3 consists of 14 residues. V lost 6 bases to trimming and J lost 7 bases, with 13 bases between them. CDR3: CASRPPSENSPLHF. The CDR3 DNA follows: TGTGCCAGCAGACCCCCGTCGGAGAATTCACCCCTCCACTTT.

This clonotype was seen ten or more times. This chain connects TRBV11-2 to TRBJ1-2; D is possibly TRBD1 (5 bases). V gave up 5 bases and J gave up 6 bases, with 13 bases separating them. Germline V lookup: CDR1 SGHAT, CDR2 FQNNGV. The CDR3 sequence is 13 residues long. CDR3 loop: CASSRGRVDGYTF. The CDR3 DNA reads TGTGCCAGCAGCCGGGGGAGGGTCGATGGCTACACCTTC.

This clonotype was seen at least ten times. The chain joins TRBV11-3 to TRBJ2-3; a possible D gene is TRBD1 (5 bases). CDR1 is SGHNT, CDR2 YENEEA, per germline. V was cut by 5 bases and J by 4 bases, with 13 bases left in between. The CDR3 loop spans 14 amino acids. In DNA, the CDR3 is TGTGCCAGCAGCCACGGGCTAGGGGCAGATACGCAGTATTTT. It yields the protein CASSHGLGADTQYF. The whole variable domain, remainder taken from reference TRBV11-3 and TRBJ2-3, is EAGVVQSPRYKIIEKKQPVAFWCNPISGHNTLYWYLQNLGQGPELLIRYENEEAVDDSQLPKDRFSAERLKGVDSTLKIQPAELGDSAVYLCASSHGLGADTQYFGPGTRLTVL.

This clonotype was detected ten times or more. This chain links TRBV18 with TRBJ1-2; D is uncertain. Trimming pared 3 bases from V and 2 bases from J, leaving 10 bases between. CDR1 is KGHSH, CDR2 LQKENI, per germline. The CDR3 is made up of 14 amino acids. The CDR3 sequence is CASSPEPRNYGYTF. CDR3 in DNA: TGTGCCAGCTCACCTGAACCCCGAAACTATGGCTACACCTTC.

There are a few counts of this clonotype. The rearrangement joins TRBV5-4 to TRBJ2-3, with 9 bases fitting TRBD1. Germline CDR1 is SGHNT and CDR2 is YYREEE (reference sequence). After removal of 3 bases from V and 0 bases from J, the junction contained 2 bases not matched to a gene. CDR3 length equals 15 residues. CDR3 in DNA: TGTGCCAGCAGCTCGGACAGGGGAAGCACAGATACGCAGTATTTT. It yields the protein CASSSDRGSTDTQYF.

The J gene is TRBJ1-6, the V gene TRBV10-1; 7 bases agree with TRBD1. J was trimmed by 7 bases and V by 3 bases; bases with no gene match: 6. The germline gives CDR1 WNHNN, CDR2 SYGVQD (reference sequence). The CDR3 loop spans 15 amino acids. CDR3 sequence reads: CASSDPGQQNSPLHF. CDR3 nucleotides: TGCGCCAGCAGTGATCCGGGACAGCAAAATTCACCCCTCCACTTT.

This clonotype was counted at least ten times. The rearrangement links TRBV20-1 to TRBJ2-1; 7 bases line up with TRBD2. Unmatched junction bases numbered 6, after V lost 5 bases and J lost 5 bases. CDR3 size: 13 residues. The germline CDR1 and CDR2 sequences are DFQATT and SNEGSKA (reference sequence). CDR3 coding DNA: TGCAGTGCTCCGGGACTACAAAACAATGAGCAGTTCTTC. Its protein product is CSAPGLQNNEQFF.